A selection of T cell receptor beta chains follows, all from one sample in a study of blood T cell repertoires in COVID-19. Sequencing was performed with immunoSEQ multiplex PCR; in TCRdb, only in-frame clones are kept and a portion is missing. Of around 250,000 clones detected, more than 85% appear once; the ten largest clones hold 1.5% to 2%. Source material: PBMCs or T cells enriched from blood (not recorded which). Receptors were obtained from a woman in her forties or fifties who had recovered from COVID-19. The CDR3 runs from the conserved cysteine through the conserved F or W. The D gene is left open where the match is weak. The size of a clone is reported for some rows only, either as once, few or many, or as a class for expanded clones.

v_gene: TRBV18
len: 15
abundance: -
j_gene: TRBJ2-5
d_gene: TRBD2
CDR3aa: CASSPPGGYQETQYF
CDR3nt: TGTGCCAGCTCACCACCGGGAGGGTACCAAGAGACCCAGTACTTC

v_gene: TRBV29-1
len: 15
abundance: -
j_gene: TRBJ1-1
d_gene: TRBD1
CDR3aa: CSVRDRGAVGPEAFF
CDR3nt: TGCAGCGTCCGGGACAGGGGAGCGGTCGGCCCTGAAGCTTTCTTT

v_gene: TRBV11-2
len: 16
abundance: -
j_gene: TRBJ2-1
d_gene: -
CDR3aa: CASSSPAAASYNEQFF
CDR3nt: TGTGCCAGCAGCTCCCCGGCGGCAGCTTCCTACAATGAGCAGTTCTTC

v_gene: TRBV18
len: 16
abundance: -
j_gene: TRBJ1-2
d_gene: -
CDR3aa: CASSPNAGVPNYGYTF
CDR3nt: TGTGCCAGCTCACCCAACGCAGGGGTCCCTAACTATGGCTACACCTTC

v_gene: TRBV28
len: 14
abundance: -
j_gene: TRBJ1-4
d_gene: -
CDR3aa: CASSKTGTNEKLFF
CDR3nt: TGTGCCAGCAGCAAAACAGGGACTAATGAAAAACTGTTTTTT

v_gene: TRBV10-3
len: 13
abundance: once
j_gene: TRBJ1-2
d_gene: -
CDR3aa: CAIAGAANYGYTF
CDR3nt: TGTGCCATCGCAGGGGCCGCTAACTATGGCTACACCTTC

v_gene: TRBV3-1/TRBV3-2
len: 16
abundance: -
j_gene: TRBJ1-3
d_gene: -
CDR3aa: CASSSRPVSSGNTIYF
CDR3nt: TGTGCCAGCAGCTCCCGCCCGGTATCTTCTGGAAACACCATATATTTT

v_gene: TRBV5-6
len: 16
abundance: -
j_gene: TRBJ1-4
d_gene: TRBD1
CDR3aa: CASSLSQGVLGEKLFF
CDR3nt: TGTGCCAGCAGCTTGTCTCAGGGGGTATTGGGTGAAAAACTGTTTTTT

v_gene: TRBV28
len: 12
abundance: -
j_gene: TRBJ2-7
d_gene: -
CDR3aa: CASSLTSREQYF
CDR3nt: TGTGCCAGCAGTTTAACCTCTCGGGAGCAGTACTTC

v_gene: TRBV4-1
len: 16
abundance: -
j_gene: TRBJ2-5
d_gene: -
CDR3aa: CASSQLVGGSGETQYF
CDR3nt: TGCGCCAGCAGCCAGTTAGTAGGAGGGAGTGGGGAGACCCAGTACTTC

v_gene: TRBV12-3/TRBV12-4
len: 12
abundance: -
j_gene: TRBJ1-1
d_gene: -
CDR3aa: CASSPRTSEAFF
CDR3nt: TGTGCCAGCAGTCCCAGAACCTCTGAAGCTTTCTTT

v_gene: TRBV6-5
len: 15
abundance: -
j_gene: TRBJ1-4
d_gene: -
CDR3aa: CASSPPGSSGEKLFF
CDR3nt: TGTGCCAGCAGTCCACCGGGTTCCTCCGGGGAAAAACTGTTTTTT

v_gene: TRBV11-2
len: 15
abundance: -
j_gene: TRBJ2-2
d_gene: TRBD2
CDR3aa: CASSPSGGGTGELFF
CDR3nt: TGTGCCAGCAGCCCTAGTGGCGGGGGCACCGGGGAGCTGTTTTTT

v_gene: TRBV18
len: 15
abundance: -
j_gene: TRBJ1-4
d_gene: TRBD1
CDR3aa: CASSLRQGHNEKLFF
CDR3nt: TGTGCCAGCTCACTACGACAGGGCCATAATGAAAAACTGTTTTTT

v_gene: TRBV4-2
len: 15
abundance: -
j_gene: TRBJ1-2
d_gene: TRBD1
CDR3aa: CASSQRGGSNYGYTF
CDR3nt: TGTGCCAGCAGCCAAAGAGGGGGCTCGAACTATGGCTACACCTTC

v_gene: TRBV7-2
len: 13
abundance: -
j_gene: TRBJ2-7
d_gene: -
CDR3aa: CASSFSSSYEQYF
CDR3nt: TGTGCCAGCAGCTTTAGTAGCTCCTACGAGCAGTACTTC

v_gene: TRBV28
len: 12
abundance: -
j_gene: TRBJ2-7
d_gene: -
CDR3aa: CASSGSPYEQYF
CDR3nt: TGTGCCAGCAGCGGGTCCCCCTACGAGCAGTACTTC

v_gene: TRBV7-6
len: 13
abundance: -
j_gene: TRBJ1-6
d_gene: -
CDR3aa: CASSPSGNSPLHF
CDR3nt: TGTGCCAGCAGTCCATCCGGGAATTCACCCCTCCACTTT

v_gene: TRBV7-3
len: 15
abundance: few
j_gene: TRBJ1-1
d_gene: -
CDR3aa: CASSLGPLGNTEAFF
CDR3nt: TGTGCCAGCAGCTTAGGGCCTTTAGGGAACACTGAAGCTTTCTTT

v_gene: TRBV5-6
len: 13
abundance: once
j_gene: TRBJ2-7
d_gene: -
CDR3aa: CASSSGLIYEQYF
CDR3nt: TGTGCCAGCAGCTCGGGACTGATCTACGAGCAGTACTTC

v_gene: TRBV5-1
len: 15
abundance: -
j_gene: TRBJ1-2
d_gene: -
CDR3aa: CASSSLRQGNYGYTF
CDR3nt: TGCGCCAGCAGCTCACTTAGGCAGGGTAACTATGGCTACACCTTC

v_gene: TRBV4-1
len: 13
abundance: -
j_gene: TRBJ1-2
d_gene: TRBD1
CDR3aa: CASSQGTGEDYTF
CDR3nt: TGCGCCAGCAGCCAAGGGACAGGGGAGGACTACACCTTC

v_gene: TRBV6-5
len: 14
abundance: -
j_gene: TRBJ1-5
d_gene: TRBD1
CDR3aa: CGSRAGGGNQPQHF
CDR3nt: TGTGGCAGCCGGGCAGGGGGCGGCAATCAGCCCCAGCATTTT

v_gene: TRBV5-1
len: 15
abundance: few
j_gene: TRBJ1-1
d_gene: TRBD1
CDR3aa: CASSWRGQGNTEAFF
CDR3nt: TGCGCCAGCAGCTGGAGGGGACAGGGGAACACTGAAGCTTTCTTT

v_gene: TRBV7-2
len: 14
abundance: -
j_gene: TRBJ2-4
d_gene: -
CDR3aa: CASSLVGLQNIQYF
CDR3nt: TGTGCCAGCAGCTTAGTTGGACTTCAAAACATTCAGTACTTC

v_gene: TRBV6-2/TRBV6-3
len: 15
abundance: once
j_gene: TRBJ2-1
d_gene: -
CDR3aa: CASSYVQGSYNEQFF
CDR3nt: TGTGCCAGCAGTTACGTACAGGGATCCTACAATGAGCAGTTCTTC

v_gene: TRBV11-2
len: 15
abundance: -
j_gene: TRBJ2-4
d_gene: TRBD2
CDR3aa: CASSLGRLAGRDQYF
CDR3nt: TGTGCCAGCAGCTTAGGGCGGCTAGCGGGAAGAGATCAGTACTTC

v_gene: TRBV10-1
len: 13
abundance: -
j_gene: TRBJ1-5
d_gene: -
CDR3aa: CASRGGHNQPQHF
CDR3nt: TGCGCCAGCAGGGGGGGTCACAATCAGCCCCAGCATTTT

v_gene: TRBV11-1
len: 14
abundance: -
j_gene: TRBJ2-2
d_gene: -
CDR3aa: CASSLSRNTGELFF
CDR3nt: TGTGCCAGCAGCTTGTCCAGGAACACCGGGGAGCTGTTTTTT

v_gene: TRBV11-1
len: 16
abundance: once
j_gene: TRBJ2-7
d_gene: -
CDR3aa: CASSLKWRVGPYEQYF
CDR3nt: TGTGCCAGCAGCTTAAAGTGGAGGGTTGGTCCCTACGAGCAGTACTTC

v_gene: TRBV4-1
len: 14
abundance: -
j_gene: TRBJ1-1
d_gene: -
CDR3aa: CASSHLSGLTEAFF
CDR3nt: TGCGCCAGCAGCCACCTAAGTGGACTGACTGAAGCTTTCTTT

v_gene: TRBV27
len: 13
abundance: -
j_gene: TRBJ1-4
d_gene: -
CDR3aa: CASSPTGNEKLFF
CDR3nt: TGTGCCAGCAGTCCCACGGGGAATGAAAAACTGTTTTTT

v_gene: TRBV7-2
len: 18
abundance: few
j_gene: TRBJ2-6
d_gene: TRBD2
CDR3aa: CASSRRTSGSSGANVLTF
CDR3nt: TGTGCCAGCAGCCGGCGGACTAGCGGGAGCTCTGGGGCCAACGTCCTGACTTTC

v_gene: TRBV10-3
len: 15
abundance: -
j_gene: TRBJ1-1
d_gene: TRBD1
CDR3aa: CAISMGQGARTEAFF
CDR3nt: TGTGCCATCAGTATGGGACAGGGGGCCCGGACTGAAGCTTTCTTT

v_gene: TRBV6-5
len: 15
abundance: -
j_gene: TRBJ2-7
d_gene: -
CDR3aa: CASSYGQGISYEQYF
CDR3nt: TGTGCCAGCAGTTACGGCCAGGGAATCTCCTACGAGCAGTACTTC

v_gene: TRBV19
len: 13
abundance: -
j_gene: TRBJ2-7
d_gene: TRBD1
CDR3aa: CASKTGTGSEQYF
CDR3nt: TGTGCCAGTAAAACCGGGACAGGGAGCGAGCAGTACTTC

v_gene: TRBV7-2
len: 15
abundance: -
j_gene: TRBJ2-5
d_gene: TRBD1
CDR3aa: CASSSQGQTQETQYF
CDR3nt: TGTGCCAGCAGCTCGCAGGGACAGACTCAAGAGACCCAGTACTTC

v_gene: TRBV19
len: 13
abundance: -
j_gene: TRBJ1-1
d_gene: -
CDR3aa: CASSPGETGKAFF
CDR3nt: TGTGCCAGTAGTCCAGGGGAAACAGGAAAAGCTTTCTTT

v_gene: TRBV30
len: 14
abundance: few
j_gene: TRBJ1-5
d_gene: -
CDR3aa: CAWSDRDKYQPQHF
CDR3nt: TGTGCCTGGAGTGACCGGGACAAGTATCAGCCCCAGCATTTT

v_gene: TRBV6-5
len: 15
abundance: -
j_gene: TRBJ2-1
d_gene: TRBD2
CDR3aa: CASSLLAVPYNEQFF
CDR3nt: TGTGCCAGCAGCCTACTAGCGGTACCCTACAATGAGCAGTTCTTC

v_gene: TRBV7-3
len: 16
abundance: -
j_gene: TRBJ2-2
d_gene: -
CDR3aa: CASSRIGGAGTGELFF
CDR3nt: TGTGCCAGCAGCCGCATAGGTGGAGCTGGAACCGGGGAGCTGTTTTTT